This T cell receptor beta chain was found in a study of beta chain features in type 1 diabetes. Study-level background: Some 110,000,000 sorted cells were examined across all samples. Findings and caveats of the study: Diminished insertions and augmented deletions at VDJ junctions characterized type 1 diabetes patients. A greater similarity of naive, central memory and Treg TCRB repertoires was seen among patients than among healthy donors.

With 3 bases removed from V and 7 bases from J, the gap between germline ends came to 15 bases. This CDR3 contains 14 residues. The germline V gene encodes CDR1 SGHTA and CDR2 FQGNSA. This clone was seen a handful of times. Its specificity is not known. cDNA synthesis used the whole RNA isolate, giving expressed TCRB sequences. Using immunoSEQ multiplex PCR, the repertoire was profiled, and TCRdb retains in-frame clones only, with some absent. The data show 600,000 to 650,000 clones, roughly a sixth seen once. Central memory, naive, regulatory and stem cell-like memory CD4+ cells were sorted by CD45RO/CCR7/CD25/CD127/CD95/CD27.

V gene TRBV7-2 combines with J gene TRBJ2-5, with D possibly matching TRBD2 (6 bases). This TCR was recovered from a man aged 18 to 35 in good health. The sequenced sample consisted of naive CD4+ T cells from blood. CDR3 residues: CASSLTQMGGTQYF. The DNA of the CDR3 is TGTGCCAGCAGCTTGACACAAATGGGGGGGACCCAGTACTTC.